Each of the 30 T cell receptor beta chains below was sequenced from the same sample in a study of T-cell memory formation after mild COVID-19. MiXCR was run by TCRdb on the 5' RACE reads, yielding one entry per CDR3 protein. The table shows a few hundred thousand distinct CDR3 sequences, with over 9.5% occurring only once. Sequences were obtained from PBMCs or a T cell subset sorted from them (not recorded which). These receptor sequences come from a man younger than 35 who had mild COVID-19 (a few samples of this study predate the infection). Cell type and time point are not known.

This clonotype was observed a few times. The chain links TRBV6-5 to TRBJ2-7; 7 positions match TRBD1. This CDR3 is 14 amino acids long. The V segment lost 8 bases and the J segment 5 bases; nucleotides outside the gene matches: 12. Germline V gene sequence: CDR1 MNHEY, CDR2 SVGAGI. CDR3 loop: CASEISGTADEQYV. The CDR3 region has the DNA TGTGCCAGCGAGATATCCGGGACAGCGGACGAGCAGTACGTC.

In this sample, this clonotype turned up many times. V usage is TRBV6-2 or TRBV6-3 and J usage is TRBJ1-5, with TRBD1 identical over 7 bases. CDR3 size: 18 residues. J lost 0 bases, V lost 7 bases, and 15 bases had no gene match. Germline values: CDR1 MNHEY, CDR2 SVGEGT. The chain's CDR3 is CASTSRDRLTYSNQPQHF. The DNA for the CDR3 is TGTGCCAGCACCTCCCGGGACAGACTAACGTATAGCAATCAGCCCCAGCATTTT.

The gene calls are TRBV7-9 and TRBJ2-5, with TRBD2 identical over 8 bases. Germline-derived CDR1 and CDR2 are SEHNR and FQNEAQ (reference sequence). V shed 6 bases and J 4 bases; nucleotides not matched to a gene: 10. This CDR3 is 15 amino acids long. The CDR3 sequence is CASRPGRSGVETQYF. In DNA form, the CDR3 reads TGTGCCAGCAGACCAGGGCGTAGCGGGGTAGAGACCCAGTACTTC.

The chain has TRBV7-9 and TRBJ2-5; 9 bases match TRBD1. Germline values: CDR1 SEHNR, CDR2 FQNEAQ (reference sequence). V was pared by 7 bases and J by 7 bases, with 7 bases of the junction left unmatched. The CDR3 is 13 residues long. The CDR3 bases are TGTGCCAGCACAGGAGGGACAGGGATGACCCAGTACTTC. Translation gives CASTGGTGMTQYF.

The chain recombines TRBV7-2 with TRBJ2-1, with 11 nucleotides matching TRBD2. Germline CDR1 and CDR2: SGHTA and FQGNSA. V gave up 7 bases and J gave up 3 bases; unmatched junction bases: 5. This CDR3 is built from 15 residues. In DNA, the CDR3 is TGTGCCAGCAACGTAGCGGGGGGGCTCTACAATGAGCAGTTCTTC. Encoded protein: CASNVAGGLYNEQFF. Together with reference TRBV7-2 and TRBJ2-1, the CDR3 gives the full variable domain: GAGVSQSPSNKVTEKGKDVELRCDPISGHTALYWYRQSLGQGLEFLIYFQGNSAPDKSGLPSDRFSAERTGGSVSTLTIQRTQQEDSAVYLCASNVAGGLYNEQFFGPGTRLTVL.

This clonotype was observed a handful of times. V usage is TRBV5-1 and J usage is TRBJ1-1; D is undetermined. The germline gives CDR1 SGHRS, CDR2 YFSETQ. CDR3 size: 15 residues. The V gene lost 4 bases and the J gene lost 0 bases, with 13 bases spanning the gap. The CDR3 DNA follows: TGCGCCAGCAGCCAAACGGGAGCCATGAACACTGAAGCTTTCTTT. It specifies CASSQTGAMNTEAFF.

This clonotype was detected a few times. The chain joins TRBV20-1 to TRBJ1-6, with D hard to call. CDR1 is DFQATT, CDR2 SNEGSKA, per germline (reference sequence). The V end lost 0 bases, the J end lost 9 bases, and 9 bases lay between the germline ends. This CDR3 has 13 amino acids. The chain's CDR3 is CSARDVPRSPLHF. For the CDR3, the DNA is TGCAGTGCTAGAGATGTACCCCGTTCACCCCTCCACTTT.

This clonotype has at least ten counts. The chain recombines TRBV9 with TRBJ1-4; a weak D match, TRBD1 (5 bases). CDR1 is SGDLS, CDR2 YYNGEE, per germline. Trimming removed 0 bases at V and 6 bases at J, with 12 bases between. The CDR3 is 15 residues long. CDR3 sequence reads: CASSVGGRGDEKLFF. CDR3 in DNA: TGTGCCAGCAGCGTAGGGGGACGAGGGGATGAAAAACTGTTTTTT.

In its sample, this clonotype was seen a few times. V usage is TRBV12-3 or TRBV12-4 and J usage is TRBJ1-1; D gene ambiguous. Trimming pared 6 bases from V and 1 base from J, leaving 9 bases between. The CDR3 is 13 residues long. DNA for the CDR3: TGTGCCAGCAGGCGCCGGGAGAACACTGAAGCTTTCTTT. It yields the protein CASRRRENTEAFF.

This clonotype was seen more than once but under ten times. This chain connects TRBV20-1 to TRBJ2-3; 7 bases match TRBD1. The CDR3 consists of 13 residues. The germline CDR1 and CDR2 sequences are DFQATT and SNEGSKA (reference sequence). The trim removed 3 bases at V and 2 bases at J, leaving 2 bases unmatched. CDR3: CSARRGHTDTQYF. CDR3 DNA sequence: TGCAGTGCTAGGAGGGGGCACACAGATACGCAGTATTTT.

In this sample, this clonotype turned up a few times. The V call is TRBV7-8, the J call TRBJ2-4; D is tentatively TRBD1 or TRBD2 (5 bases each). V was pared by 6 bases and J by 6 bases, with 12 bases between. Germline V CDR1 and CDR2: SGHVS, FQNEAQ. CDR3 length: 13 amino acids. The CDR3 sequence is CASSSGRGNIQYF. In DNA form, the CDR3 reads TGTGCCAGCAGTTCGGGACGGGGAAACATTCAGTACTTC.

The chain joins TRBV4-2 to TRBJ1-2; D unclear. V lost 1 base and J 1 base, leaving 10 bases between the germline ends. The CDR3 is made up of 15 amino acids. CDR1 and CDR2 (germline): LGHNA, YNFKEQ. The DNA of the CDR3 is TGTGCCAGCAGCCAAGGACGGGGATATAACTATGGCTACACCTTC. It translates to CASSQGRGYNYGYTF.

This clonotype was detected only a few times. The rearrangement joins TRBV7-8 to TRBJ1-5; D call uncertain. Looked up from germline, CDR1 is SGHVS and CDR2 is FQNEAQ. The CDR3 has 16 residues. V dropped 6 bases and J dropped 0 bases, with 15 bases sitting between them. DNA for the CDR3: TGTGCCAGCAGTCAGAAGCGGATACTTAGCAATCAGCCCCAGCATTTT. This sequence encodes CASSQKRILSNQPQHF.

J is TRBJ2-1 and V is TRBV4-2; the D is unclear. Per the germline V gene, CDR1 is LGHNA and CDR2 is YNFKEQ. The CDR3 is made up of 16 amino acids. V was clipped by 0 bases and J by 10 bases, with 19 bases between them. As DNA, the CDR3 is TGTGCCAGCAGCCAAGATATGCCGGGCACAATACACGAGCAGTTCTTC. Its translation: CASSQDMPGTIHEQFF.

In this sample, this clonotype turned up many times. V gene TRBV7-2 combines with J gene TRBJ1-3; D gene ambiguous. V lost 2 bases and J 0 bases, leaving 5 bases between the germline ends. Germline V CDR1 and CDR2: SGHTA, FQGNSA. CDR3 length equals 14 residues. For the CDR3, the DNA is TGTGCCAGCAGCTTAACCTCCTCTGGAAACACCATATATTTT. Translated, it gives CASSLTSSGNTIYF.

V usage is TRBV6-5 and J usage is TRBJ1-4, with 9 positions matching TRBD1. Germline V gives CDR1 MNHEY, CDR2 SVGAGI. CDR3 length equals 15 residues. V shed 5 bases, J shed 10 bases, and the junction held 11 bases outside the gene matches. DNA for the CDR3: TGTGCCAGCAGTGACCGGGACAGGGCGGTTGGAAAACTGTTTTTT. Encoded protein: CASSDRDRAVGKLFF.

This clonotype has more than one count but fewer than ten. The chain is built from TRBV7-8 and TRBJ1-5, with D tentatively TRBD1 (5 bases). Trimming removed 5 bases at V and 6 bases at J, with 11 bases between. This CDR3 comprises 13 residues. Looked up from germline, CDR1 is SGHVS and CDR2 is FQNEAQ. The CDR3 loop is CASSVRQPQPQHF. CDR3 nucleotide sequence: TGTGCCAGCAGCGTAAGACAGCCTCAGCCCCAGCATTTT.

This clonotype was observed a handful of times. The V gene is TRBV5-4, the J gene TRBJ1-2, with 9 bases lining up with TRBD1. The CDR3 has 13 amino acids. V was pared by 2 bases and J by 6 bases, with 2 bases of the junction left unmatched. The germline V gene has CDR1 SGHNT and CDR2 YYREEE (reference sequence). The CDR3, as DNA: TGTGCCAGCAGCTTACAGGGGGCTGATGGCTACACCTTC. It specifies CASSLQGADGYTF.

The rearrangement uses TRBV6-6 and TRBJ2-1, with 12 positions matching TRBD1. The CDR3 contains 15 residues. From germline, CDR1 is MNHNY and CDR2 SVGAGI (reference sequence). The V and J ends lost 6 bases and 6 bases, in that order; junction bases with no gene match: 6. As DNA, the CDR3 is TGTGCCAGCAGCTGGGACAGGGGGCGATCCAATGAGCAGTTCTTC. As protein: CASSWDRGRSNEQFF.

This clonotype was detected only a few times. The genes are TRBV7-3 and TRBJ1-2, with 7 bases matching TRBD1. The ends lost 0 bases at V and 6 bases at J; junction bases unmatched: 4. The germline CDR1 and CDR2 sequences are SGHTA and FQGTGA. The CDR3 covers 14 residues. The CDR3 DNA is TGTGCCAGCAGCTTAACGGGAGGGGGCGATGGCTACACCTTC. It yields the protein CASSLTGGGDGYTF. The whole variable domain, remainder taken from reference TRBV7-3 and TRBJ1-2, is GAGVSQTPSNKVTEKGKYVELRCDPISGHTALYWYRQSLGQGPEFLIYFQGTGAADDSGLPNDRFFAVRPEGSVSTLKIQRTERGDSAVYLCASSLTGGGDGYTFGSGTRLTVV.

This clonotype was observed at least ten times. One end of the junction fails to match germline, which may point to a read error. V and J are TRBV27 and TRBJ2-5, with D possibly being TRBD1 (5 bases). The CDR3 runs to 13 residues. CDR1 MNHEY and CDR2 SMNVEV come from the germline V gene (reference sequence). The CDR3 DNA reads TGTGCCAGCAGCCCGACGATAGGGGTCCTTCGTTATTTC. Its protein is CASSPTIGVLRYF.

The rearrangement uses TRBV7-2 and TRBJ1-5; the match to TRBD1 covers 8 bases. J gave up 5 bases and V 5 bases, and 2 bases lay outside the gene matches. Germline CDR1 is SGHTA and CDR2 is FQGNSA. The CDR3 totals 13 residues. CDR3 sequence reads: CASSGQGDQPQHF. DNA for the CDR3: TGTGCCAGCAGCGGACAGGGCGATCAGCCCCAGCATTTT.

This clonotype was observed at least ten times. The CDR3 region has the DNA TGTGCCAGCAGCTTACTCCAGGGGGCTAACTACGAGCAGTACTTC. Amino acid sequence: CASSLLQGANYEQYF. The rearrangement links TRBV7-2 to TRBJ2-7; TRBD1 matches 8 bases. In germline, CDR1 is SGHTA, CDR2 FQGNSA. The CDR3 covers 15 residues. The V and J ends lost 2 bases and 3 bases, in that order; junction bases with no gene match: 6.

This clonotype has just a few counts. The V gene is TRBV7-3, the J gene TRBJ2-3; 9 bases agree with TRBD2. The CDR3 sequence is 16 residues long. The J segment lost 2 bases and the V segment lost 4 bases, leaving 7 bases of the junction unmatched. Per germline, CDR1 SGHTA and CDR2 FQGTGA. CDR3: CASSSVAGGTTDTQYF. As DNA, the CDR3 is TGTGCCAGCAGCTCCGTGGCGGGGGGGACCACAGATACGCAGTATTTT.

A few counts support this clonotype. The chain uses TRBV7-2 and TRBJ1-6, with D perhaps matching TRBD1 (5 bases). Trimming removed 2 bases from V and 8 bases from J, with 7 bases in between. The germline gives CDR1 SGHTA, CDR2 FQGNSA. CDR3 size: 13 residues. Here the CDR3 reads CASSLQGYSPLHF. The CDR3 coding sequence is TGTGCCAGCAGCTTACAGGGTTATTCACCCCTCCACTTT.

The rearrangement links TRBV6-1 to TRBJ1-5; possibly TRBD1 for D (5 bases). This CDR3 comprises 16 residues. Germline values: CDR1 MNHNS, CDR2 SASEGT. V was shortened by 3 bases and J by 4 bases, with 16 bases between the two germline ends. CDR3 coding DNA: TGTGCCAGCAGTGAGTGGTCGCCGGGGCCTAATCAGCCCCAGCATTTT. This codes for CASSEWSPGPNQPQHF.

This clonotype has ten or more counts. The chain uses TRBV5-1 and TRBJ1-4; possibly TRBD1 for D (6 bases). The germline V and J ends were trimmed by 7 bases and 4 bases, with 17 bases remaining between them. The CDR3 extends over 15 amino acids. Germline loops: CDR1 SGHRS, CDR2 YFSETQ. The CDR3 coding sequence is TGCGCCAGCTCCGATCCGAGGACAGATAATGAAAAACTGTTTTTT. This translates into CASSDPRTDNEKLFF.

This clonotype was counted a few times. The V gene is TRBV3-1, the J gene TRBJ2-2; D is undetermined. The CDR3 consists of 11 residues. CDR1 LGHDT and CDR2 YNNKEL come from the germline V gene (reference sequence). The V end was cut by 10 bases, the J end by 6 bases, with 9 bases between. The CDR3 bases are TGTGCCACGACTGCCGCCGGGGAGCTGTTTTTT. The encoded protein is CATTAAGELFF.

This clonotype was seen ten or more times. This chain links TRBV7-9 with TRBJ1-3; TRBD1 agrees at 7 bases. This CDR3 contains 15 residues. Germline trimming cut 7 bases from V and 7 bases from J; bases unmatched to any gene: 13. Germline lookup yields CDR1 SEHNR and CDR2 FQNEAQ (reference sequence). The DNA for the CDR3 is TGTGCCAGCACCACCCTTAAGGGGGCAGGGAACACCATATATTTT. Amino acid sequence: CASTTLKGAGNTIYF.

This clonotype was recorded at least ten times. This chain links TRBV6-2 or TRBV6-3 with TRBJ2-5; D is undetermined. The CDR3 length is 14 residues. Germline loops: CDR1 MNHEY, CDR2 SVGEGT. The V end lost 1 base, the J end lost 3 bases, and 9 bases lay between the germline ends. The CDR3 loop is CASSYWRDEETQYF. CDR3 DNA: TGTGCCAGCAGTTACTGGAGAGACGAAGAGACCCAGTACTTC.